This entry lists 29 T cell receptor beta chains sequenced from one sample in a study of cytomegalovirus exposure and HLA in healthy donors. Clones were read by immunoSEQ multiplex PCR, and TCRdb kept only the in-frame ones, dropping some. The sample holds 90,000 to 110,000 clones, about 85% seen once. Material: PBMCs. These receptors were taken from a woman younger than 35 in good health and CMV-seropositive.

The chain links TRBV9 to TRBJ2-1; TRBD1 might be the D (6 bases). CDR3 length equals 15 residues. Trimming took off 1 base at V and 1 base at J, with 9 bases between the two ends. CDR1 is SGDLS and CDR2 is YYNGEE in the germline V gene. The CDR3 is CASSVIQGSYNEQFF. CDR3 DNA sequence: TGTGCCAGCAGCGTAATACAGGGATCCTACAATGAGCAGTTCTTC.

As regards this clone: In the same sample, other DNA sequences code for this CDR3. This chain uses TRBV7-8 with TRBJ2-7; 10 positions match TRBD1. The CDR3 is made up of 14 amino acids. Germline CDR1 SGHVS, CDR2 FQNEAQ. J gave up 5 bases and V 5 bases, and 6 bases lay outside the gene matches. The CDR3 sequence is CASSPRDRGHEQYF. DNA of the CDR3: TGTGCCAGCAGCCCCCGGGACAGGGGCCACGAGCAGTACTTC.

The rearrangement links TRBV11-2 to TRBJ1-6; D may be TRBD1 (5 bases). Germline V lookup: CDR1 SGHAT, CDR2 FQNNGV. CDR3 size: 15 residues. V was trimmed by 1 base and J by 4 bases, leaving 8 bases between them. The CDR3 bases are TGTGCCAGCAGCTTAGGTCAGGGTTATAATTCACCCCTCCACTTT. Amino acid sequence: CASSLGQGYNSPLHF.

The CDR3 protein is CASSYPGQGYYEQYF. In DNA form, the CDR3 reads TGTGCCAGCAGTTACCCGGGACAGGGTTACTACGAGCAGTACTTC. The rearrangement links TRBV6-5 to TRBJ2-7, with TRBD1 matching over 9 bases. Losses at the gene ends were 2 bases for V and 3 bases for J; bases not matched to a gene: 5. There are 15 residues in the CDR3. Germline V gene lookup returns CDR1 MNHEY and CDR2 SVGAGI.

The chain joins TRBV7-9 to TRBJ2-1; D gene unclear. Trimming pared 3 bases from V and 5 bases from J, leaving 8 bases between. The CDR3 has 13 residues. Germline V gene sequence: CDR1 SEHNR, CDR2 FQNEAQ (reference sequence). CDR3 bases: TGTGCCAGCAGCTTGTTGTTCGACAATGAGCAGTTCTTC. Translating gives CASSLLFDNEQFF.

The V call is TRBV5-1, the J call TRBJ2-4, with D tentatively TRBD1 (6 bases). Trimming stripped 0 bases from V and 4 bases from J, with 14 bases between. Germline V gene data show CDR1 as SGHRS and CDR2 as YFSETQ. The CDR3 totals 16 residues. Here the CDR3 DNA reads TGCGCCAGCAGCTTGGACCAGGGGCAGGGAAAAAACATTCAGTACTTC. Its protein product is CASSLDQGQGKNIQYF.

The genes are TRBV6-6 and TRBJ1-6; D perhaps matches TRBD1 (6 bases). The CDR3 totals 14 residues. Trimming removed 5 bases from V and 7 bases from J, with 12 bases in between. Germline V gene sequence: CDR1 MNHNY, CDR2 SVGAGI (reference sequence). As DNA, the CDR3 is TGTGCCAGCAGTCGGACAGAGAGAAATTCACCCCTCCACTTT. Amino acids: CASSRTERNSPLHF.

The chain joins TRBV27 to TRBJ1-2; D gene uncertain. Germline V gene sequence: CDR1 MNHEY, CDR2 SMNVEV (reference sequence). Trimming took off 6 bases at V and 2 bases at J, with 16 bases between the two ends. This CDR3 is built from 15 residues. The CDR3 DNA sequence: TGTGCCAGCAGAGACCGAGAGAGGGCCAACTATGGCTACACCTTC. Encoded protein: CASRDRERANYGYTF.

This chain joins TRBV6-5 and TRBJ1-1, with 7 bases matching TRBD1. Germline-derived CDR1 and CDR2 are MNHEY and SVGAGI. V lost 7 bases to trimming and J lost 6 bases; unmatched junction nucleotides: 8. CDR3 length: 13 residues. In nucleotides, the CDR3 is TGTGCCAGCACTAAGACAGGGTCCGCTGAAGCTTTCTTT. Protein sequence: CASTKTGSAEAFF.

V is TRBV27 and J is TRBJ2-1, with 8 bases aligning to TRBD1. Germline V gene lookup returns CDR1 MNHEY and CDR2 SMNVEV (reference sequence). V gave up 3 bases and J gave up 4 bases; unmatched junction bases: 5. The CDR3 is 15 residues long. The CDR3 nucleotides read TGTGCCAGCAGTTTGGCGCAGGGGGCTTACAATGAGCAGTTCTTC. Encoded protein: CASSLAQGAYNEQFF.

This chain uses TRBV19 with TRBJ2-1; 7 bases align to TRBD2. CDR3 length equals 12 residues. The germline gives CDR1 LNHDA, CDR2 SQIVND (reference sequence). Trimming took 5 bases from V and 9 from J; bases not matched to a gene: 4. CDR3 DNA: TGTGCCAGTAGTGCGGGGGTGGCTGAGCAGTTCTTC. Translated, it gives CASSAGVAEQFF.

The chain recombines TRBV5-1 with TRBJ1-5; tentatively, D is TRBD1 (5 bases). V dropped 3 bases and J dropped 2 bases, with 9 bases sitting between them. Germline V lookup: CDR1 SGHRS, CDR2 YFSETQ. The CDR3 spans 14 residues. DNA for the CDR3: TGCGCCAGCAGCTACGACAGTCGCAATCAGCCCCAGCATTTT. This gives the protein CASSYDSRNQPQHF.

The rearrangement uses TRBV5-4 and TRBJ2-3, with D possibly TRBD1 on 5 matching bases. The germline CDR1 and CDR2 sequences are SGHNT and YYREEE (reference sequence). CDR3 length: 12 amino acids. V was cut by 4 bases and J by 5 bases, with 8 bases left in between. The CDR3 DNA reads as TGTGCCAGCAGCCCAGGGAAAGATACGCAGTATTTT. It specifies CASSPGKDTQYF.

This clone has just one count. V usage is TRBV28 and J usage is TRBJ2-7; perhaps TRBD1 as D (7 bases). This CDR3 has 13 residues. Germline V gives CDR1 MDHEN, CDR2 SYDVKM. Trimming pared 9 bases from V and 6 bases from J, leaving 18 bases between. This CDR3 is CASTDREAVEQYF. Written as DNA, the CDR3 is TGTGCCAGTACCGACAGGGAGGCGGTCGAGCAGTACTTC.

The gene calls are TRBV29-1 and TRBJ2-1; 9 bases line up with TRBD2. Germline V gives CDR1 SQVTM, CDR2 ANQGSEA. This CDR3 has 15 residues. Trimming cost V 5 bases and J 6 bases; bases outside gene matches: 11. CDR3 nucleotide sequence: TGCAGCGTTACCCACGGGGCGGGAGGGCCCAATGAGCAGTTCTTC. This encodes CSVTHGAGGPNEQFF.

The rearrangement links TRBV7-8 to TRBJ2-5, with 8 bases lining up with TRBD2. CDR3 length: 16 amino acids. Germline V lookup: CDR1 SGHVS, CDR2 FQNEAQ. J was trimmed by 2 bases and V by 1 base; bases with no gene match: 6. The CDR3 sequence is CASSLGPSGLQETQYF. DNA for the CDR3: TGTGCCAGCAGCTTAGGGCCTAGCGGGCTACAAGAGACCCAGTACTTC.

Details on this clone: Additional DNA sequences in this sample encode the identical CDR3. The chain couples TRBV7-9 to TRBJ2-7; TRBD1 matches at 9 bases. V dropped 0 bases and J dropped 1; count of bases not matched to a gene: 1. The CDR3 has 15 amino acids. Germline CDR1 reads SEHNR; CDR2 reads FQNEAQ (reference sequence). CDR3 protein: CASSLAGTGSYEQYF. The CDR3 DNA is TGTGCCAGCAGCTTAGCAGGGACAGGGTCCTACGAGCAGTACTTC.

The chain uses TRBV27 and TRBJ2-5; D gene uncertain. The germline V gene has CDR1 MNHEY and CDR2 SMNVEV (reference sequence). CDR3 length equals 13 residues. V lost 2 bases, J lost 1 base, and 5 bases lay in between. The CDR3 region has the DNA TGTGCCAGCAGTTTAGCTAGCCAAGAGACCCAGTACTTC. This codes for CASSLASQETQYF.

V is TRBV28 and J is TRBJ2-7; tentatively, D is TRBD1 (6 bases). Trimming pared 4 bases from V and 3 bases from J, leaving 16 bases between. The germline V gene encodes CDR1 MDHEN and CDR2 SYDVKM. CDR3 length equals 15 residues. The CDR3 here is CASSSYVRGYYEQYF. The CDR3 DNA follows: TGTGCCAGCAGTTCCTATGTTAGGGGGTACTACGAGCAGTACTTC.

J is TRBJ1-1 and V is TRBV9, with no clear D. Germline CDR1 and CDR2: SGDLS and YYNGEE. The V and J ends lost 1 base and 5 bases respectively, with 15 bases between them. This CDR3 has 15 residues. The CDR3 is CASSVLAARETEAFF. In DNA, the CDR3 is TGTGCCAGCAGCGTATTGGCGGCTAGGGAGACTGAAGCTTTCTTT.

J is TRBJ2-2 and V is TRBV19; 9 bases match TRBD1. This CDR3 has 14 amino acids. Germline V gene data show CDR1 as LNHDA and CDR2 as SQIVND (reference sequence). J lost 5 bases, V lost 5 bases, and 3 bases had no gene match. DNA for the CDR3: TGTGCCAGTAGTTGGGACAGGGCGACCGGGGAGCTGTTTTTT. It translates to CASSWDRATGELFF. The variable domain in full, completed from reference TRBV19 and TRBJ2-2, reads DGGITQSPKYLFRKEGQNVTLSCEQNLNHDAMYWYRQDPGQGLRLIYYSQIVNDFQKGDIAEGYSVSREKKESFPLTVTSAQKNPTAFYLCASSWDRATGELFFGEGSRLTVL.

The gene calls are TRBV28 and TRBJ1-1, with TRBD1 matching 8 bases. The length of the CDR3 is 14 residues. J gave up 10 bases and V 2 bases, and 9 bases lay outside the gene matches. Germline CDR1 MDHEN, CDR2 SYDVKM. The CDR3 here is CASSLAGGDIGAFF. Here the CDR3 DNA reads TGTGCCAGCAGTTTAGCAGGGGGCGACATCGGAGCTTTCTTT.

CDR3 coding DNA: TGCGCCCTCGGGACTAGCGGTTCCTACGAGCAGTACTTC. It specifies CALGTSGSYEQYF. This chain connects TRBV10-2 to TRBJ2-7, with 11 bases fitting TRBD2. Trimming removed 11 bases from V and 1 base from J; junction bases left unmatched: 4. The CDR3 is 13 amino acids. The germline V gene encodes CDR1 WSHSY and CDR2 SAAADI.

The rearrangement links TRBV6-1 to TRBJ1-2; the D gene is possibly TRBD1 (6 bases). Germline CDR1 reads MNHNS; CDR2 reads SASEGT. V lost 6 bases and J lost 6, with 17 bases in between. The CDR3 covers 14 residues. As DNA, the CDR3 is TGTGCCAGCAGGTCACAGGGCGAGGGGCATGGCTACACCTTC. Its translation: CASRSQGEGHGYTF.

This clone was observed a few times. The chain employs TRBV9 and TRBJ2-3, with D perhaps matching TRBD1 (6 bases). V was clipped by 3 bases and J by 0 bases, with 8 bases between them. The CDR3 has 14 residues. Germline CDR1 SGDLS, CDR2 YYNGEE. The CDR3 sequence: CASSATGSTDTQYF. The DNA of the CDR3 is TGTGCCAGCAGCGCGACAGGAAGCACAGATACGCAGTATTTT.

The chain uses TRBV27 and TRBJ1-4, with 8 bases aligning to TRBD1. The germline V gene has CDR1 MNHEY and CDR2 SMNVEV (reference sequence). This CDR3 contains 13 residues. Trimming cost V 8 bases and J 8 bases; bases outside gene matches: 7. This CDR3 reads CASGWTGREKLFF. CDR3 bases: TGTGCCAGCGGGTGGACAGGGAGGGAAAAACTGTTTTTT.

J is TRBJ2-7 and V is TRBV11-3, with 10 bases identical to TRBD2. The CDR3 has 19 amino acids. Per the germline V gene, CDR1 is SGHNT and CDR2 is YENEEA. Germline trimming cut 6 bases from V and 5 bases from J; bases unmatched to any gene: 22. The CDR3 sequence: CASSWVKPGGLAGVHEQYF. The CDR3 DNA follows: TGTGCCAGCAGTTGGGTCAAACCAGGGGGCCTAGCGGGAGTACACGAGCAGTACTTC.

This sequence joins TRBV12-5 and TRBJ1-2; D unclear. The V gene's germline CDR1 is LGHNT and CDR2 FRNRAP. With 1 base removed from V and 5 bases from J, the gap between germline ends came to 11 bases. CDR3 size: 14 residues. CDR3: CASGLDLGRYGYTF. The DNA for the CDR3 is TGTGCTAGTGGTTTGGACTTGGGCAGATATGGCTACACCTTC.

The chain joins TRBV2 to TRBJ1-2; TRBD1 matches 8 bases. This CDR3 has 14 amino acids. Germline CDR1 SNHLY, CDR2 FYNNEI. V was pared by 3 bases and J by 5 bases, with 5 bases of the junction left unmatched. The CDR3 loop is CASSEAGGRYGYTF. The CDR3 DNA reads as TGTGCCAGCAGTGAGGCAGGGGGCCGATATGGCTACACCTTC.